Sequencing of this T cell receptor (beta chain) was carried out in a study of T cell changes during pregnancy in multiple sclerosis. Germline CDR1 and CDR2: SNHLY and FYNNEI. V dropped 9 bases and J dropped 0 bases, with 11 bases sitting between them. The CDR3 is made up of 13 amino acids. TCRdb keeps only in-frame clones here, not all; method: immunoSEQ multiplex PCR. Of some 36,000 clones detected, 90% appear once; the ten largest clones hold around 0.4%. This sample comprised CD4+ T cells from peripheral blood mononuclear cells, obtained in the second trimester of pregnancy. The chain uses TRBV2 and TRBJ1-2; D perhaps matches TRBD1 (6 bases). The TCR sequence derives from a female donor with multiple sclerosis, enrolled in a pregnancy study. CDR3 in amino acids: CARQTGTNYGYTF. As DNA, the CDR3 is TGTGCCAGGCAGACAGGCACTAACTATGGCTACACCTTC.